These T cell receptor beta chains were read from a single sample in a study of beta chain features in type 1 diabetes. Sequencing used immunoSEQ multiplex PCR; TCRdb keeps in-frame clones, though not all of them. This sample has around 70,000 clones, with 45% to 50% found just once. The sample consisted of central memory CD4+ T cells from blood. The receptors originated from a man aged 30-40 years with type 1 diabetes. CDR3s include the opening cysteine and the closing phenylalanine or tryptophan. D genes are given only for firm matches. Expanded clones get a size class; other rows say once, few or many, or leave the size out.

d_gene | abundance | j_gene | v_gene | CDR3aa | CDR3nt
TRBD2 | NA | TRBJ2-3 | TRBV15 | CATSTLGAGNTDTQYF | TGTGCCACCAGCACCCTGGGAGCGGGGAACACAGATACGCAGTATTTT
TRBD2 | NA | TRBJ2-7 | TRBV7-9 | CASSRGGGTEQYF | TGTGCCAGCAGCCGCGGGGGGGGGACCGAGCAGTACTTC
TRBD1 | few | TRBJ2-7 | TRBV11-2 | CASSVGQDSYEQYF | TGTGCCAGCAGCGTGGGACAGGATTCCTACGAGCAGTACTTC
TRBD1 | NA | TRBJ2-1 | TRBV5-1 | CASSAGQGVAEQFF | TGCGCCAGCAGCGCGGGACAGGGTGTGGCTGAGCAGTTCTTC
NA | few | TRBJ2-3 | TRBV11-2 | CASSLVPRGRAADTQYF | TGTGCCAGCAGCTTAGTCCCCCGGGGTAGAGCGGCAGATACGCAGTATTTT
NA | NA | TRBJ2-2 | TRBV9 | CASSVGVGGYTGELFF | TGTGCCAGCAGCGTAGGGGTCGGAGGGTACACCGGGGAGCTGTTTTTT
NA | once | TRBJ2-7 | TRBV19 | CASSLRQTPYEQYF | TGTGCCAGTAGTTTGAGACAGACTCCCTACGAGCAGTACTTC
NA | few | TRBJ2-1 | TRBV7-2 | CASSFGTYNEQFF | TGTGCCAGCAGCTTTGGGACTTACAATGAGCAGTTCTTC
TRBD1 | NA | TRBJ2-3 | TRBV10-1 | CASSSRDRGYGDTQYF | TGCGCCAGCAGTTCCCGGGACAGGGGGTACGGAGATACGCAGTATTTT
NA | NA | TRBJ1-5 | TRBV6-1 | CASSEASPVSNQPQHF | TGTGCCAGCAGTGAAGCGAGTCCTGTTAGCAATCAGCCCCAGCATTTT
TRBD1 | NA | TRBJ1-1 | TRBV25-1 | CASSSRQGGTEAFF | TGTGCCAGCAGTTCCCGACAGGGAGGCACTGAAGCTTTCTTT
NA | NA | TRBJ1-2 | TRBV10-2 | CASSNDRSYGYTF | TGCGCCAGCAGTAACGACAGGTCTTATGGCTACACCTTC
NA | NA | TRBJ1-1 | TRBV7-9 | CASSSQGRNTEAFF | TGTGCCAGCAGCTCACAAGGGAGGAACACTGAAGCTTTCTTT
NA | NA | TRBJ2-5 | TRBV30 | CAWSVLDRGTQYF | TGTGCCTGGAGTGTACTCGACAGAGGGACCCAGTACTTC
NA | NA | TRBJ1-2 | TRBV15 | CATSVRGNNYGYTF | TGTGCCACCAGCGTTCGGGGGAACAACTATGGCTACACCTTC
NA | few | TRBJ1-1 | TRBV6-5 | CASSSGTLNTEAFF | TGTGCCAGCAGCTCCGGGACACTGAACACTGAAGCTTTCTTT
NA | NA | TRBJ2-7 | TRBV18 | CASSPVNPRDEQYF | TGTGCCAGCTCACCAGTAAACCCACGGGACGAGCAGTACTTC
NA | NA | TRBJ2-7 | TRBV25-1 | CASSAARASSYEQYF | TGTGCCAGCAGTGCGGCGCGGGCAAGCTCCTACGAGCAGTACTTC
NA | NA | TRBJ2-7 | TRBV18 | CASSPPGGEQYF | TGTGCCAGCTCACCACCAGGGGGCGAGCAGTACTTC
NA | few | TRBJ1-1 | TRBV30 | CAWTTGNTEAFF | TGTGCCTGGACCACTGGGAACACTGAAGCTTTCTTT
NA | NA | TRBJ1-5 | TRBV4-1 | CASSQEQVPGRDQPQHF | TGCGCCAGCAGCCAAGAACAGGTTCCGGGGAGGGATCAGCCCCAGCATTTT
NA | NA | TRBJ2-2 | TRBV5-5 | CASSLGPSANTGELFF | TGTGCCAGCAGCTTGGGGCCGTCCGCGAACACCGGGGAGCTGTTTTTT
TRBD1 | NA | TRBJ1-5 | TRBV4-1 | CASSQGRDRAWGGSNQPQHF | TGCGCCAGCAGCCAAGGAAGGGACAGGGCTTGGGGGGGGAGCAATCAGCCCCAGCATTTT
TRBD2 | NA | TRBJ2-7 | TRBV7-2 | CASSTRLAGVEFVEQYF | TGTGCCAGCAGCACCCGACTAGCGGGAGTGGAGTTCGTCGAGCAGTACTTC
TRBD1 | NA | TRBJ2-7 | TRBV25-1 | CASDFGQGGRQYF | TGTGCCAGCGACTTCGGACAGGGCGGTCGGCAGTACTTC
TRBD1 | NA | TRBJ2-7 | TRBV11-2 | CASSLAETGGLLSPGEQYF | TGTGCCAGCAGCTTAGCTGAGACAGGGGGCCTGCTTTCGCCTGGCGAGCAGTACTTC
TRBD1 | NA | TRBJ1-2 | TRBV10-3 | CAISDREDGYTF | TGTGCCATCAGCGACAGGGAGGATGGCTACACCTTC
TRBD2 | NA | TRBJ2-1 | TRBV2 | CASSRTSGGAYNEQFF | TGTGCCAGCAGTCGTACTAGCGGGGGGGCATACAATGAGCAGTTCTTC
NA | few | TRBJ2-5 | TRBV21-1 | CASSKGGTSGGAPPGYF | TGTGCCAGCAGCAAAGGTGGGACTAGCGGGGGTGCGCCTCCTGGTTACTTC
TRBD2 | NA | TRBJ2-1 | TRBV29-1 | CSVEERLAGAYNEQFF | TGCAGCGTTGAAGAGCGTCTAGCGGGAGCATACAATGAGCAGTTCTTC
NA | NA | TRBJ1-4 | TRBV6-5 | CASSYVGGNEKLFF | TGTGCCAGCAGTTACGTGGGGGGGAATGAAAAACTGTTTTTT
TRBD2 | NA | TRBJ2-1 | TRBV27 | CASSLSSGRALRQFF | TGTGCCAGCAGTTTATCCAGCGGGAGGGCGCTTCGGCAGTTCTTC
TRBD1 | NA | TRBJ2-1 | TRBV16 | CASSQGGQGAGEQFF | TGTGCCAGCAGCCAAGGGGGACAGGGGGCAGGTGAGCAGTTCTTC
NA | NA | TRBJ2-2 | TRBV19 | CASSEQGRTGELFF | TGTGCCAGTAGTGAACAGGGCCGCACCGGGGAGCTGTTTTTT
NA | few | TRBJ2-6 | TRBV30 | CAWSVWSSGANVLTF | TGTGCCTGGAGTGTTTGGAGCTCTGGGGCCAACGTCCTGACTTTC
TRBD1 | NA | TRBJ2-2 | TRBV7-2 | CASSSRTGYGYTGELFF | TGTGCCAGCAGCTCCCGGACAGGTTATGGCTACACCGGGGAGCTGTTTTTT
TRBD1 | few | TRBJ1-5 | TRBV6-6 | CASSGGTGSGQPQHF | TGTGCCAGCAGTGGAGGGACAGGGTCAGGTCAGCCCCAGCATTTT
TRBD2 | NA | TRBJ2-1 | TRBV14 | CASSGLAGYNEQFF | TGTGCCAGCAGCGGACTAGCGGGATACAATGAGCAGTTCTTC
TRBD2 | NA | TRBJ2-1 | TRBV7-9 | CASSLFSGGDEQFF | TGTGCCAGCAGCTTATTTAGCGGGGGGGATGAGCAGTTCTTC
NA | NA | TRBJ2-1 | TRBV7-9 | CASSPPFRLGPYNEQFF | TGTGCCAGCAGCCCTCCATTCCGTCTGGGCCCTTACAATGAGCAGTTCTTC
TRBD1 | NA | TRBJ1-1 | TRBV5-1 | CASSATGGNTEAFF | TGCGCCAGCAGCGCAACAGGGGGTAACACTGAAGCTTTCTTT
NA | NA | TRBJ2-2 | TRBV10-1 | CASTSDTGELFF | TGCGCCAGCACTAGCGACACCGGGGAGCTGTTTTTT
TRBD2 | NA | TRBJ2-3 | TRBV6-4 | CASSDSGTRNTDTQYF | TGTGCCAGCAGTGACTCCGGGACTAGGAACACAGATACGCAGTATTTT
TRBD2 | once | TRBJ2-7 | TRBV6-1 | CASSEDFWGGAYEQYF | TGTGCCAGCAGTGAAGATTTTTGGGGGGGAGCCTACGAGCAGTACTTC
NA | NA | TRBJ1-1 | TRBV7-2 | CASSLALGAGTEAFF | TGTGCCAGCAGCTTAGCGCTGGGGGCAGGCACTGAAGCTTTCTTT
TRBD2 | NA | TRBJ2-7 | TRBV7-9 | CASSPGGVEQYF | TGTGCCAGCAGCCCGGGGGGGGTCGAGCAGTACTTC
NA | NA | TRBJ1-5 | TRBV6-1 | CASSEAGGNQPQHF | TGTGCCAGCAGTGAAGCAGGGGGCAATCAGCCCCAGCATTTT